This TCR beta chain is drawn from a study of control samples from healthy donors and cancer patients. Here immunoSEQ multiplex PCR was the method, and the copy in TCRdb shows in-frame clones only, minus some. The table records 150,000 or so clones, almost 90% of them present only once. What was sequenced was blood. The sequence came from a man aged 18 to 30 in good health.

The CDR3 sequence: CASSSPRVGDYGYTF. The CDR3 DNA is TGTGCCAGTAGTTCCCCGAGGGTTGGGGACTATGGCTACACCTTC. The V gene is TRBV19, the J gene TRBJ1-2; D gene uncertain. Trimming removed 5 bases at V and 3 bases at J, with 16 bases between. CDR3 size: 15 residues. The germline CDR1 and CDR2 sequences are LNHDA and SQIVND (reference sequence).